Sequencing of this TCR beta chain was carried out in a study of vaccination and CD4 T cells after COVID-19. This clonotype has a handful of counts. A single record per CDR3 protein comes from TCRdb applying MiXCR to the PCR reads. The data hold just over 35,000 distinct CDR3 sequences, with about 35% observed a single time. Time point noted: late sampling 161 to 241 days after vaccination in three convalescent patients. The sequence came from a human donor who had recovered from COVID-19. Sequenced material: CD4+ T cells from blood, taken about 7 months after SARS-CoV-2 vaccination.

The CDR3 bases are TGCAGTGCTAGAGGTGGGACACCCTATGGCTACACCTTC. Amino acid sequence: CSARGGTPYGYTF. The V gene is TRBV20-1, the J gene TRBJ1-2, with D possibly matching TRBD1 (6 bases). Trimming shortened V by 1 base and J by 4 bases, and 10 bases separated the two germline ends. Germline V gives CDR1 DFQATT, CDR2 SNEGSKA (reference sequence). The CDR3 consists of 13 residues.